The TCR beta chain described here comes from a study of blood T cell repertoires in COVID-19. As for the study in general: Specimens from acute and convalescent COVID-19 originated in the United States, Italy and Spain. Sources were T cells, B-cell-depleted T cells, or PBMCs; the material itself was cDNA or gDNA.

Sequencing used immunoSEQ multiplex PCR; TCRdb keeps in-frame clones, though not all of them. The sample has roughly 100,000 clones; around 74% are singletons. CDR1 is SNHLY, CDR2 FYNNEI, per germline. Trimming cost V 6 bases and J 6 bases; bases outside gene matches: 7. The CDR3 runs to 15 residues. The source is a woman aged 65 to 85 with acute or convalescent COVID-19. The sample taken for sequencing was peripheral blood. The chain recombines TRBV2 with TRBJ2-2; TRBD2 matches at 10 bases. The CDR3 protein is CASRRETSGAGELFF. Here the CDR3 DNA reads TGTGCCAGCAGGAGGGAAACTAGCGGGGCCGGGGAGCTGTTTTTT.